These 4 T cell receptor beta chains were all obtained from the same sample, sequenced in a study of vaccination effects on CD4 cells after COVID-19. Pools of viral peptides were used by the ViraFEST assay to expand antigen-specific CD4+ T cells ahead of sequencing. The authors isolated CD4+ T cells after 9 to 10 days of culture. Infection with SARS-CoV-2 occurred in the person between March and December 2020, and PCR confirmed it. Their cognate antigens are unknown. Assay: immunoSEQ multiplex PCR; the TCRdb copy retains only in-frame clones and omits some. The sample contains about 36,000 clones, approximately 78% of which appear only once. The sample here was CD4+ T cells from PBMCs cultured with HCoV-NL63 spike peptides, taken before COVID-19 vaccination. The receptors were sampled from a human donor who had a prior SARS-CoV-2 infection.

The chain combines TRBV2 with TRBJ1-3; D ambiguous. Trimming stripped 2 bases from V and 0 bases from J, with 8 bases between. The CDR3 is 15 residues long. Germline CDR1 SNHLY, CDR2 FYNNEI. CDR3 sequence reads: CASSETGVSGNTIYF. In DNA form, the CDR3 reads TGTGCCAGCAGTGAAACTGGGGTCTCTGGAAACACCATATATTTT. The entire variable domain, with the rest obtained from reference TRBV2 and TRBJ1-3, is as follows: EPEVTQTPSHQVTQMGQEVILRCVPISNHLYFYWYRQILGQKVEFLVSFYNNEISEKSEIFDDQFSVERPDGSNFTLKIRSTKLEDSAMYFCASSETGVSGNTIYFGEGSWLTVV.

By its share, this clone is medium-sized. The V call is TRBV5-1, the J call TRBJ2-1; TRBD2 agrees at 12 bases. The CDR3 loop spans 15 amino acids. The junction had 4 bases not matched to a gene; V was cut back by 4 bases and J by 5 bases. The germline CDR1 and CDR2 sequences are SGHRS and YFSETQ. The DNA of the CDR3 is TGCGCCAGCAGCCGTCGACTAGCGGGAGACAATGAGCAGTTCTTC. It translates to CASSRRLAGDNEQFF.

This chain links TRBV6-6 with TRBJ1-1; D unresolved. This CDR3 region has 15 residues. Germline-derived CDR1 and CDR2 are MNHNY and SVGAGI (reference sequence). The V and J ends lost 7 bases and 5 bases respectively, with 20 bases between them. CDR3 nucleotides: TGTGCCAGCAATCTCTTCTTTGTATCCCAGACTGAAGCTTTCTTT. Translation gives CASNLFFVSQTEAFF.

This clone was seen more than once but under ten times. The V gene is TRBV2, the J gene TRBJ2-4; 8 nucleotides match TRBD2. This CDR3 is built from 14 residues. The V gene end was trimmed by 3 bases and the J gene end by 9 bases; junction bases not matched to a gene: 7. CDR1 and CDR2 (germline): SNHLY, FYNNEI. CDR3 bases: TGTGCCAGCAGTGAGTTAGGGACTAGTTCCATTCAGTACTTC. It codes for CASSELGTSSIQYF. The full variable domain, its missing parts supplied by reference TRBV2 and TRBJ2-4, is EPEVTQTPSHQVTQMGQEVILRCVPISNHLYFYWYRQILGQKVEFLVSFYNNEISEKSEIFDDQFSVERPDGSNFTLKIRSTKLEDSAMYFCASSELGTSSIQYFGAGTRLSVL.